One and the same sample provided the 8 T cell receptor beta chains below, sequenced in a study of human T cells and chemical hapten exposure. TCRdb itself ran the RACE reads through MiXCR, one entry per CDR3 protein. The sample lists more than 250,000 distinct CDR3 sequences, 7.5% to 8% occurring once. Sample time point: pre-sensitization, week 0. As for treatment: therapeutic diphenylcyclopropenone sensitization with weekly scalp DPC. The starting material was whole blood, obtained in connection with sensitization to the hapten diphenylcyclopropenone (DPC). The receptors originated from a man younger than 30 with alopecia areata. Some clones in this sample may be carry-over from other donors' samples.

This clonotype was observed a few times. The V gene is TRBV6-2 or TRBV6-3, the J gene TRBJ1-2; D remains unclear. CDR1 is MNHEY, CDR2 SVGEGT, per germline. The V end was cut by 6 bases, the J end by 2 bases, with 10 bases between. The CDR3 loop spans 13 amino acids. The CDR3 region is CASSIEGNYGYTF. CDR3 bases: TGTGCCAGCAGCATAGAGGGAAACTATGGCTACACCTTC.

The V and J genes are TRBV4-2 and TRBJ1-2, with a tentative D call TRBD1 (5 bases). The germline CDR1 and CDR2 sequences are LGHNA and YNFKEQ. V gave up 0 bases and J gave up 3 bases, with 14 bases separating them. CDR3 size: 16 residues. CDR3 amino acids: CASSQDRGRADYGYTF. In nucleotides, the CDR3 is TGTGCCAGCAGCCAAGATCGGGGCAGGGCGGACTATGGCTACACCTTC.

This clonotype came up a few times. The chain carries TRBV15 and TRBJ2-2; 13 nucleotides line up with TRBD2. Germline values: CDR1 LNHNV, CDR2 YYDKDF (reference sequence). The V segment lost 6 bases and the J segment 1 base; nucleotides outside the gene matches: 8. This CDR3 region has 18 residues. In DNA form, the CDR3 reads TGTGCCACCAGGGACTATGGACTAGCGGGGGTGAACACCGGGGAGCTGTTTTTT. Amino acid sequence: CATRDYGLAGVNTGELFF.

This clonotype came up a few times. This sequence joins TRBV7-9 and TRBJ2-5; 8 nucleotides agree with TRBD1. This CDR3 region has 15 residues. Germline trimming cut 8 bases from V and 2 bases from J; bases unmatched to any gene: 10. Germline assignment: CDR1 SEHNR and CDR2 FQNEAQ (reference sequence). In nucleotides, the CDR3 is TGTGCCAGCGGCCCCGACAGGGGACTTCAAGAGACCCAGTACTTC. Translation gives CASGPDRGLQETQYF.

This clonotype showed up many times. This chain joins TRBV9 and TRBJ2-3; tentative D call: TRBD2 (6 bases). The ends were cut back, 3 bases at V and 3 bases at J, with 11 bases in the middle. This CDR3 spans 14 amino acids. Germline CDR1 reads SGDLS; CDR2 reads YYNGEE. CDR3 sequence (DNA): TGTGCCAGCAGCGGGTCGGGGACTACAGATACGCAGTATTTT. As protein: CASSGSGTTDTQYF.

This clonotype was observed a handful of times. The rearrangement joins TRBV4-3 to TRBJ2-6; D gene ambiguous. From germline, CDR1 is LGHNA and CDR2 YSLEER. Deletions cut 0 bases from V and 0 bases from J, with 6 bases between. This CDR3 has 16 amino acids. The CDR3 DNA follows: TGCGCCAGCAGCCAAGATCAGAGCTCTGGGGCCAACGTCCTGACTTTC. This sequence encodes CASSQDQSSGANVLTF.

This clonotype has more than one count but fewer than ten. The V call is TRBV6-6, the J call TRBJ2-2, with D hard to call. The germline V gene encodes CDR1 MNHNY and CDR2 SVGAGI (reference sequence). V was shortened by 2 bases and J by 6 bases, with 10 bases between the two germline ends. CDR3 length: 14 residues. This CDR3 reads CASSYDPGSGELFF. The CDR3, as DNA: TGTGCCAGCAGTTACGACCCCGGCTCCGGGGAGCTGTTTTTT.

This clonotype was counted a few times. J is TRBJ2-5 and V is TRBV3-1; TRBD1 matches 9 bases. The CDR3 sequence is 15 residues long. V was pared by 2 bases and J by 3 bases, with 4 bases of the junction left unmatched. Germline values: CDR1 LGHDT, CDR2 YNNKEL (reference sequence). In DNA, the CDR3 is TGTGCCAGCAGCCAACCTGGACAGGGGAAAGAGACCCAGTACTTC. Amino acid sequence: CASSQPGQGKETQYF.